The 19 T cell receptor beta chains given below trace back to one sample, sequenced in a study of blood T cell repertoires in COVID-19. TCRdb's table, derived via immunoSEQ multiplex PCR, lists solely in-frame clones and lacks some. The table records approximately 280,000 clones, roughly 85% of them present only once. The sample consisted of peripheral blood. The receptors were sampled from a man aged 45 to 65 with active or convalescent COVID-19.

The rearrangement links TRBV11-2 to TRBJ2-1, with 16 nucleotides matching TRBD2. The V gene's germline CDR1 is SGHAT and CDR2 FQNNGV. This CDR3 contains 18 residues. The trim removed 4 bases at V and 8 bases at J, leaving 11 bases unmatched. The CDR3 spells CASSYGGLAGGPVDEQFF. CDR3 bases: TGTGCCAGCAGCTACGGGGGACTAGCGGGAGGGCCGGTCGATGAGCAGTTCTTC. The whole variable domain, remainder taken from reference TRBV11-2 and TRBJ2-1, is EAGVAQSPRYKIIEKRQSVAFWCNPISGHATLYWYQQILGQGPKLLIQFQNNGVVDDSQLPKDRFSAERLKGVDSTLKIQPAKLEDSAVYLCASSYGGLAGGPVDEQFFGPGTRLTVL.

This chain links TRBV28 with TRBJ1-5; perhaps TRBD1 as D (5 bases). Germline V gene lookup returns CDR1 MDHEN and CDR2 SYDVKM. V was trimmed by 6 bases and J by 4 bases, leaving 10 bases between them. The length of the CDR3 is 13 residues. The CDR3 region has the DNA TGTGCCAGCAGCCTAGGGGTTAATCAGCCCCAGCATTTT. Its protein is CASSLGVNQPQHF.

The V and J genes are TRBV18 and TRBJ2-1; 7 bases are a match to TRBD2. V was pared by 2 bases and J by 4 bases, with 8 bases of the junction left unmatched. Germline CDR1 is KGHSH and CDR2 is LQKENI. The CDR3 has 16 amino acids. The CDR3 nucleotides read TGTGCCAGCTCACCAGAATTAGCGGGTCTGTACAATGAGCAGTTCTTC. Translating gives CASSPELAGLYNEQFF. Looking up the rest from reference TRBV18 and TRBJ2-1 gives the full variable domain: NAGVMQNPRHLVRRRGQEARLRCSPMKGHSHVYWYRQLPEEGLKFMVYLQKENIIDESGMPKERFSAEFPKEGPSILRIQQVVRGDSAAYFCASSPELAGLYNEQFFGPGTRLTVL.

V is TRBV24-1 and J is TRBJ2-3; no clear D gene. Germline assignment: CDR1 KGHDR and CDR2 SFDVKD. Trimming left V 6 bases short and J 0 bases short, with 9 bases between. CDR3 length: 14 amino acids. The CDR3 DNA reads as TGTGCCACCAGTTCGCACTCGAGCACAGATACGCAGTATTTT. The encoded protein is CATSSHSSTDTQYF.

V is TRBV19 and J is TRBJ2-5, with 8 bases lining up with TRBD1. The CDR3 covers 17 residues. The germline CDR1 and CDR2 sequences are LNHDA and SQIVND (reference sequence). The junction had 10 bases not matched to a gene; V was cut back by 0 bases and J by 4 bases. Here the CDR3 reads CASSIEGPGQEGETQYF. For the CDR3, the DNA is TGTGCCAGTAGTATAGAGGGTCCGGGACAGGAGGGAGAGACCCAGTACTTC.

CDR3 in DNA: TGTGCCAGCAGCCCCCTAGCGGGAGGGCCGAATGAGCAGTTCTTC. Amino acids: CASSPLAGGPNEQFF. The chain carries TRBV7-9 and TRBJ2-1, with 12 bases aligning to TRBD2. Per germline, CDR1 SEHNR and CDR2 FQNEAQ (reference sequence). V dropped 5 bases and J dropped 7; count of bases not matched to a gene: 6. The CDR3 sequence is 15 residues long.

The chain links TRBV5-1 to TRBJ2-7; D perhaps matches TRBD2 (7 bases). V lost 3 bases, J lost 6 bases, and 16 bases lay in between. The CDR3 has 14 amino acids. Germline CDR1 reads SGHRS; CDR2 reads YFSETQ. This CDR3 reads CASSSQGGVGEQYF. The CDR3 DNA is TGCGCCAGCAGCTCCCAAGGGGGGGTGGGCGAGCAGTACTTC.

V and J are TRBV6-5 and TRBJ1-6, with D hard to call. Trimming shortened V by 4 bases and J by 7 bases, and 8 bases separated the two germline ends. The CDR3 length is 13 residues. Germline CDR1 is MNHEY and CDR2 is SVGAGI. The CDR3 DNA follows: TGTGCCAGCAGTTCTACGGTCAATTCACCCCTCCACTTT. Protein: CASSSTVNSPLHF.

The V and J genes are TRBV7-8 and TRBJ2-1; 8 nucleotides match TRBD2. The CDR3 length is 16 residues. Germline V gene sequence: CDR1 SGHVS, CDR2 FQNEAQ. J lost 9 bases, V lost 0 bases, and 10 bases had no gene match. The CDR3 loop is CASSLASTGGGREQFF. The CDR3, as DNA: TGTGCCAGCAGCTTAGCGTCAACGGGAGGGGGGCGTGAGCAGTTCTTC.

The chain uses TRBV19 and TRBJ2-1, with 11 bases fitting TRBD2. After removal of 4 bases from V and 5 bases from J, the junction contained 7 bases not matched to a gene. Germline values: CDR1 LNHDA, CDR2 SQIVND (reference sequence). The CDR3 length is 16 residues. The DNA for the CDR3 is TGTGCCAGTAGTACCACTAGCGGGAGTCTCCACAATGAGCAGTTCTTC. Encoded protein: CASSTTSGSLHNEQFF.

The table lists this clone with a count of one. The chain has TRBV5-1 and TRBJ2-5; the match to TRBD2 covers 11 bases. Per the germline V gene, CDR1 is SGHRS and CDR2 is YFSETQ. The CDR3 is 15 residues long. Trimming at V came to 3 bases and at J to 3 bases, leaving 4 bases not matched to a gene. The CDR3: CASSSGLAEEETQYF. CDR3 coding DNA: TGCGCCAGCAGCTCGGGACTAGCGGAAGAAGAGACCCAGTACTTC.

This sequence joins TRBV6-1 and TRBJ1-5; no firm D call. The V end lost 2 bases, the J end lost 0 bases, and 11 bases lay between the germline ends. The CDR3 is made up of 16 amino acids. CDR1 is MNHNS and CDR2 is SASEGT in the germline V gene. Here the CDR3 reads CASSETEYHSNQPQHF. CDR3 sequence (DNA): TGTGCCAGCAGTGAAACAGAATATCATAGCAATCAGCCCCAGCATTTT.

This clone was seen only a few times. The chain combines TRBV6-5 with TRBJ1-5, with a weak D call TRBD1 (6 bases). Germline V lookup: CDR1 MNHEY, CDR2 SVGAGI. The CDR3 loop spans 15 amino acids. Deletions cut 8 bases from V and 10 bases from J, with 24 bases between. The DNA for the CDR3 is TGTGCCAGCGAGAACAGGGTCTACGGCAATAACCCCCAGCATTTT. Translated: CASENRVYGNNPQHF.

The chain uses TRBV29-1 and TRBJ2-2; 14 nucleotides match TRBD2. Germline V gene lookup returns CDR1 SQVTM and CDR2 ANQGSEA. CDR3 size: 15 residues. V dropped 5 bases and J dropped 8; count of bases not matched to a gene: 7. As DNA, the CDR3 is TGCAGCGTTCTGACTAGCGGGAGGGCCATGGGGGAGCTGTTTTTT. Amino acid sequence: CSVLTSGRAMGELFF.

The chain carries TRBV18 and TRBJ2-1, with D possibly TRBD1 on 5 matching bases. CDR3 length: 14 residues. The V gene lost 3 bases and the J gene lost 4 bases, with 10 bases spanning the gap. Germline V gene lookup returns CDR1 KGHSH and CDR2 LQKENI. The CDR3 sequence is CASSPSTVYNEQFF. CDR3 bases: TGTGCCAGCTCACCGTCGACAGTATACAATGAGCAGTTCTTC. The variable domain in full, with the rest retrieved from reference TRBV18 and TRBJ2-1, is NAGVMQNPRHLVRRRGQEARLRCSPMKGHSHVYWYRQLPEEGLKFMVYLQKENIIDESGMPKERFSAEFPKEGPSILRIQQVVRGDSAAYFCASSPSTVYNEQFFGPGTRLTVL.

V usage is TRBV4-1 and J usage is TRBJ2-1; no reliable D call. Germline loops: CDR1 MGHRA, CDR2 YSYEKL. CDR3 size: 15 residues. The V end was cut by 1 base, the J end by 6 bases, with 13 bases between. CDR3 DNA sequence: TGCGCCAGCAGCCAAGCTCCCTTCGCGCCCAATGAGCAGTTCTTC. Translating it yields CASSQAPFAPNEQFF.

This sequence joins TRBV20-1 and TRBJ2-7, with D tentatively TRBD2 (7 bases). The germline gives CDR1 DFQATT, CDR2 SNEGSKA (reference sequence). Between the trimmed V and J ends, which lost 3 bases and 3 bases, there was a span of 9 bases. The CDR3 covers 12 residues. CDR3 nucleotide sequence: TGCAGTGCTAGTAGGGGGGGCTACGAGCAGTACTTC. Translation: CSASRGGYEQYF.

J is TRBJ2-5 and V is TRBV29-1; no clear D gene. Germline CDR1 SQVTM, CDR2 ANQGSEA. The V gene lost 6 bases and the J gene lost 5 bases, with 7 bases spanning the gap. This CDR3 contains 10 residues. The CDR3 region is CSVHRETQYF. CDR3 nucleotides: TGCAGCGTCCATCGGGAGACCCAGTACTTC.

The chain joins TRBV3-1 (or the pseudogene TRBV3-2) to TRBJ2-3; a weak D match, TRBD2 (6 bases). The CDR3 length is 14 residues. Trimming took 1 base from V and 2 from J, leaving 7 bases between them. Per the germline V gene, CDR1 is LGHDT and CDR2 is YNNKEL (reference sequence). The CDR3 DNA sequence: TGTGCCAGCAGCCAAGGGACTATCACAGATACGCAGTATTTT. Translating gives CASSQGTITDTQYF.